This TCR beta chain was obtained from a study of control samples from healthy donors and cancer patients. The protocol was immunoSEQ multiplex PCR, while the TCRdb copy is restricted to in-frame clones and leaves out a portion. This table has about 180,000 clones, 90% appearing once. The CDR3 has 15 residues. Germline CDR1 reads LGHDT; CDR2 reads YNNKEL (reference sequence). V dropped 3 bases and J dropped 9; count of bases not matched to a gene: 8. V usage is TRBV3-1 (or the pseudogene TRBV3-2) and J usage is TRBJ1-6; 7 bases map to TRBD1. The receptor comes from a woman in her forties or fifties in good health. Material: blood. CDR3 sequence reads: CASSHTGTEGSPLHF. Written as DNA, the CDR3 is TGTGCCAGCAGCCACACCGGGACAGAAGGTTCACCCCTCCACTTT.